These 15 T cell receptor beta chains came from one sample sequenced in a study of response to subunit inactivated influenza vaccine. TCRdb passed the RT-PCR reads through MiXCR, listing each CDR3 protein once. The table lists roughly 570,000 distinct CDR3 sequences, around 15% of them singletons, with over 8.5% in the top ten. The sequences come from PBMCs from blood, collected 11 to 12 days after vaccination. The origin of the receptors is a middle-aged man who received an inactivated influenza vaccine.

This clonotype was picked up a small number of times. The CDR3 bases are TGCAGTGCTCAGGGTCAGGGGACAGAGACCCAGTACTTC. Translated, it gives CSAQGQGTETQYF. This rearrangement joins TRBV20-1 to TRBJ2-5, with D possibly matching TRBD1 (6 bases). Trimming pared 5 bases from V and 4 bases from J, leaving 14 bases between. CDR3 length: 13 amino acids. Germline assignment: CDR1 DFQATT and CDR2 SNEGSKA (reference sequence).

The chain links TRBV19 to TRBJ1-1; tentative D call: TRBD1 (6 bases). Per the germline V gene, CDR1 is LNHDA and CDR2 is SQIVND (reference sequence). The CDR3 is 15 residues long. V was cut by 2 bases and J by 1 base, with 11 bases left in between. The CDR3 loop is CASSIRGGGNTEAFF. In DNA form, the CDR3 reads TGTGCCAGTAGTATACGGGGAGGGGGGAACACTGAAGCTTTCTTT.

This clonotype was observed a few times. The chain uses TRBV11-2 and TRBJ2-5; D might be TRBD1 (6 bases). This CDR3 is 13 amino acids long. Germline V CDR1 and CDR2: SGHAT, FQNNGV. V lost 1 base and J 10 bases, leaving 13 bases between the germline ends. The CDR3 coding sequence is TGTGCCAGCAGCTTAGGCCAGCAGGGGCACCAGTACTTC. It codes for CASSLGQQGHQYF.

A few counts support this clonotype. This chain connects TRBV11-1 to TRBJ2-1, with 8 bases identical to TRBD1. Germline V gene lookup returns CDR1 SGHAT and CDR2 FQDESV (reference sequence). This CDR3 spans 17 amino acids. V was clipped by 4 bases and J by 6 bases; unmatched bases: 14. The CDR3 loop reads CASSSDAPGQVINEQFF. DNA of the CDR3: TGTGCCAGCAGCTCAGACGCCCCGGGACAGGTTATCAATGAGCAGTTCTTC.

This clonotype occurred a few times. The chain links TRBV4-2 to TRBJ2-7, with D perhaps given as TRBD1 or TRBD2 (5 bases each). In germline, CDR1 is LGHNA, CDR2 YNFKEQ. Trimming removed 1 base from V and 3 bases from J, with 13 bases in between. This CDR3 is 15 amino acids long. The CDR3 is CASSQVSGTSYEQYF. The CDR3 DNA sequence: TGTGCCAGCAGCCAAGTTTCCGGGACGAGCTACGAGCAGTACTTC.

This clonotype was detected many times. V gene TRBV29-1 combines with J gene TRBJ2-5; a possible D gene is TRBD2 (6 bases). V was trimmed by 0 bases and J by 11 bases, leaving 19 bases between them. The V gene's germline CDR1 is SQVTM and CDR2 ANQGSEA. This CDR3 is 14 amino acids long. The CDR3 protein is CSVEDSSGGMAQYF. The CDR3 nucleotides read TGCAGCGTTGAAGATAGCTCCGGGGGAATGGCACAGTACTTC.

This clonotype turned up a few times. The chain recombines TRBV20-1 with TRBJ2-7; no clear D gene. The CDR3 runs 10 residues. V was shortened by 4 bases and J by 7 bases, with 8 bases between the two germline ends. The V gene's germline CDR1 is DFQATT and CDR2 SNEGSKA (reference sequence). DNA of the CDR3: TGCAGTGCTATAAACTTGGAGCAGTACTTC. The encoded protein is CSAINLEQYF.

This clonotype showed up just a few times. V usage is TRBV27 and J usage is TRBJ2-3; D remains unclear. Per the germline V gene, CDR1 is MNHEY and CDR2 is SMNVEV (reference sequence). The CDR3 sequence is 14 residues long. V gave up 3 bases and J gave up 0 bases, with 7 bases separating them. The CDR3 spells CASSFVMSTDTQYF. The CDR3 coding sequence is TGTGCCAGCAGTTTCGTAATGAGCACAGATACGCAGTATTTT.

This chain links TRBV7-2 with TRBJ2-3; no definite D call. V gave up 6 bases and J gave up 4 bases, with 5 bases separating them. This CDR3 has 11 residues. Germline CDR1 and CDR2: SGHTA and FQGNSA. The CDR3 nucleotides are TGTGCCAGCAGAGAGGCAGATACGCAGTATTTT. As protein: CASREADTQYF.

The chain is built from TRBV18 and TRBJ2-7; D possibly corresponds to TRBD1 (6 bases). The CDR3 runs to 14 residues. Germline lookup yields CDR1 KGHSH and CDR2 LQKENI. V was shortened by 3 bases and J by 3 bases, with 12 bases between the two germline ends. The CDR3 region has the DNA TGTGCCAGCTCACCGAGGCAGGGGCACTACGAGCAGTACTTC. Its protein product is CASSPRQGHYEQYF.

The chain combines TRBV12-3 or TRBV12-4 with TRBJ2-3; TRBD1 matches 9 bases. This CDR3 spans 14 amino acids. Losses at the gene ends were 6 bases for V and 5 bases for J; bases not matched to a gene: 6. The DNA of the CDR3 is TGTGCCAGCAGCCTGACAGGGGGGAAAGATACGCAGTATTTT. It encodes CASSLTGGKDTQYF.

The sample holds a few counts of this clonotype. CDR3 amino acids: CSVSPGGGYTF. The CDR3 nucleotides are TGCAGCGTTTCCCCAGGGGGCGGCTACACCTTC. This rearrangement joins TRBV29-1 to TRBJ1-2, with 8 bases lining up with TRBD1. CDR3 length equals 11 residues. The V gene end was trimmed by 5 bases and the J gene end by 8 bases; junction bases not matched to a gene: 4. Per the germline V gene, CDR1 is SQVTM and CDR2 is ANQGSEA.

This clonotype showed up just a few times. This chain uses TRBV28 with TRBJ1-1, with D unclear. This CDR3 contains 15 residues. The V end lost 2 bases, the J end lost 10 bases, and 20 bases lay between the germline ends. The germline V gene encodes CDR1 MDHEN and CDR2 SYDVKM. The CDR3 DNA is TGTGCCAGCAGTTTAGGGCGGACGAAGATAGGAAGAGCTTTCTTT. Translation: CASSLGRTKIGRAFF.

This clonotype was detected ten times or more. The genes are TRBV5-1 and TRBJ2-3, with 9 bases lining up with TRBD1. Germline CDR1 reads SGHRS; CDR2 reads YFSETQ. CDR3 size: 15 residues. Trimming cost V 4 bases and J 0 bases; bases outside gene matches: 3. The CDR3 reads CASSRDRASTDTQYF. Here the CDR3 DNA reads TGCGCCAGCAGCCGGGACAGGGCCAGCACAGATACGCAGTATTTT.

The rearrangement links TRBV20-1 to TRBJ2-3, with D uncertain. The germline CDR1 and CDR2 sequences are DFQATT and SNEGSKA (reference sequence). Deletions cut 1 base from V and 2 bases from J, with 7 bases between. The CDR3 covers 13 residues. CDR3 coding DNA: TGCAGTGCTAGAGGGATAAACACAGATACGCAGTATTTT. It specifies CSARGINTDTQYF.